Listed here are 6 T cell receptor beta chains from one sample, sequenced in a study of regulatory T cells in long-lasting Graves disease. Time point meaning: newly diagnosed GD, antithyroid drugs for less than 3 months. PBMC RNA was the source of the TCR library. Through Arm-PCR of CDR3 regions and iRepertoire HTBI primers, TCR beta libraries were built. From the multiplex PCR reads, TCRdb called clonotypes with MiXCR, one entry per CDR3 protein. This table has roughly 410,000 distinct CDR3 sequences, about 15% appearing once. This sample also appeared in a second study, on T cells in Graves' hyperthyroidism and ophthalmopathy.

The specimen was peripheral blood mononuclear cells (PBMCs), collected at new diagnosis, from a patient treated with antithyroid drugs. Receptors originate from a woman aged 40-49 years with Graves disease.

This clonotype was detected many times. CDR3 region: CASSLSGGGSYEQYF. The CDR3 nucleotides are TGTGCCAGCAGTTTATCGGGGGGGGGCTCCTACGAGCAGTACTTC. The genes are TRBV27 and TRBJ2-7; 7 bases are a match to TRBD2. Losses at the gene ends were 0 bases for V and 0 bases for J; bases not matched to a gene: 2. Germline CDR1 reads MNHEY; CDR2 reads SMNVEV (reference sequence). The CDR3 totals 15 residues.

This clonotype occurred many times. The V gene is TRBV2, the J gene TRBJ2-3; 10 positions match TRBD2. The CDR3 length is 15 residues. CDR1 is SNHLY and CDR2 is FYNNEI in the germline V gene. Trimming at V came to 10 bases and at J to 14 bases, leaving 21 bases not matched to a gene. CDR3 in DNA: TGTGCCAACAAAGAGCGGGAGGGGCCCTCAGTTAGTACGTATTTT. Translated: CANKEREGPSVSTYF.

Only one count was recorded for this clonotype. This may arise from a read error, as a much more abundant clone is one base away. The chain recombines TRBV30 with TRBJ1-3; no reliable D call. The CDR3 covers 13 residues. Germline values: CDR1 GTSNPN, CDR2 SVGIG (reference sequence). The chain's CDR3 is CAGSRDPGNNIYF. The DNA for the CDR3 is TGTGCCGGATCCCGGGATCCTGGAAACAACATATATTTT. Full variable domain (outside the CDR3, taken from reference TRBV30 and TRBJ1-3): SQTIHQWPATLVQPVGSPLSLECTVEGTSNPNLYWYRQAAGRGLQLLFYSVGIGQISSEVPQNLSASRPQDRQFILSSKKLLLSDSGFYLCAGSRDPGNNIYFGEGSWLTVV.

The chain is built from TRBV29-1 and TRBJ2-7; D is unresolved. The V and J ends lost 2 bases and 0 bases respectively, with 8 bases between them. The CDR3 has 13 residues. Germline V gene data show CDR1 as SQVTM and CDR2 as ANQGSEA. CDR3 bases: TGCAGCGTTGAATGTACAGACTCCTACGAGCAGTACTTC. This sequence encodes CSVECTDSYEQYF.

This clonotype was counted many times. This sequence joins TRBV28 and TRBJ2-7, with 9 bases matching TRBD1. The CDR3 runs to 14 residues. The germline gives CDR1 MDHEN, CDR2 SYDVKM. With V trimmed by 5 bases and J by 6 bases, 8 bases remained unmatched. CDR3 amino acids: CASSAAGQGLEQYF. The DNA of the CDR3 is TGTGCCAGCAGTGCCGCGGGACAGGGTCTCGAGCAGTACTTC.

The count of this clonotype is one. A much larger clonotype is one base distant, so this may be a read error. The J gene is TRBJ2-7, the V gene TRBV7-9, with 10 nucleotides matching TRBD2. Germline-derived CDR1 and CDR2 are SEHNR and FQNEAQ (reference sequence). V shed 4 bases and J 8 bases; nucleotides not matched to a gene: 11. The CDR3 has 15 amino acids. The CDR3: CASSSLAGGLYKQYF. The CDR3 DNA is TGTGCCAGCAGCTCATTAGCGGGAGGCTTATACAAGCAGTACTTC.